Below are 20 T cell receptor beta chains sequenced from a single sample in a study of OX40 agonist ivuxolimab in advanced cancers. The data were produced by immunoSEQ multiplex PCR, yet TCRdb's version contains in-frame clones alone and is incomplete. Of tens of thousands of clones in the sample, approximately 84% were seen once. The sample in question was CD4+ or CD8+ T cells sorted from blood, obtained in a trial of the OX40 agonist ivuxolimab. The receptors stem from an adult with an advanced solid tumor such as melanoma, head and neck, liver or kidney cancer.

The chain combines TRBV5-6 with TRBJ2-7, with D perhaps matching TRBD2 (5 bases). The ends were cut back, 3 bases at V and 2 bases at J, with 12 bases in the middle. CDR3 length: 14 amino acids. Per the germline V gene, CDR1 is SGHDT and CDR2 is YYEEEE. The CDR3 DNA is TGTGCCAGCAGCTCTAAAAAGCGGACCTACGAGCAGTACTTC. Translated: CASSSKKRTYEQYF.

This clone was seen more than once but under ten times. The CDR3 loop is CASSVSGDGYEQYF. The CDR3 DNA reads TGTGCCAGCAGCGTATCAGGGGACGGGTACGAGCAGTACTTC. This chain links TRBV9 with TRBJ2-7; D is possibly TRBD1 (6 bases). The V end was cut by 1 base, the J end by 4 bases, with 12 bases between. The length of the CDR3 is 14 residues. The germline V gene has CDR1 SGDLS and CDR2 YYNGEE. Using reference TRBV9 and TRBJ2-7 for the parts outside the CDR3, the full variable domain is DSGVTQTPKHLITATGQRVTLRCSPRSGDLSVYWYQQSLDQGLQFLIQYYNGEERAKGNILERFSAQQFPDLHSELNLSSLELGDSALYFCASSVSGDGYEQYFGPGTRLTVT.

The CDR3 nucleotides read TGTGCCAGCAAGAAAGGGACTCCAAGCTATGGCTACACCTTC. Amino acid sequence: CASKKGTPSYGYTF. This chain uses TRBV2 with TRBJ1-2, with a tentative D call TRBD1 (5 bases). V lost 7 bases and J lost 4, with 16 bases in between. CDR3 length equals 14 residues. The germline V gene has CDR1 SNHLY and CDR2 FYNNEI. The variable domain in full, completed from reference TRBV2 and TRBJ1-2, reads EPEVTQTPSHQVTQMGQEVILRCVPISNHLYFYWYRQILGQKVEFLVSFYNNEISEKSEIFDDQFSVERPDGSNFTLKIRSTKLEDSAMYFCASKKGTPSYGYTFGSGTRLTVV.

The chain joins TRBV27 to TRBJ1-3; 9 bases line up with TRBD1. The trim removed 2 bases at V and 2 bases at J, leaving 13 bases unmatched. Germline values: CDR1 MNHEY, CDR2 SMNVEV (reference sequence). CDR3 length equals 19 residues. DNA for the CDR3: TGTGCCAGCAGTTTAGCCCTGGGACAGGGAACAGTGGCTGGAAACACCATATATTTT. Encoded protein: CASSLALGQGTVAGNTIYF.

The chain carries TRBV7-2 and TRBJ1-2, with TRBD1 matching 7 bases. The CDR3 consists of 15 residues. Germline loops: CDR1 SGHTA, CDR2 FQGNSA. V lost 1 base to trimming and J lost 1 base; unmatched junction nucleotides: 3. CDR3 bases: TGTGCCAGCAGCTTAGAAGGGGGCTTTAACTATGGCTACACCTTC. Amino acid sequence: CASSLEGGFNYGYTF.

The rearrangement links TRBV10-1 to TRBJ1-1; D is unclear. This CDR3 has 14 residues. Germline V gene sequence: CDR1 WNHNN, CDR2 SYGVQD (reference sequence). Between the trimmed V and J ends, which lost 4 bases and 0 bases, there was a span of 9 bases. CDR3 amino acids: CASSGSRMNTEAFF. CDR3 sequence (DNA): TGCGCCAGCAGTGGGTCTCGAATGAACACTGAAGCTTTCTTT.

The J gene is TRBJ2-7, the V gene TRBV7-3; D possibly corresponds to TRBD1 (6 bases). The germline gives CDR1 SGHTA, CDR2 FQGTGA. The CDR3 covers 14 residues. V was shortened by 5 bases and J by 1 base, with 12 bases between the two germline ends. In nucleotides, the CDR3 is TGTGCCAGCAGCCCACAGGGTTTATCCTACGAGCAGTACTTC. Its protein is CASSPQGLSYEQYF. Full variable domain (missing parts from reference TRBV7-3 and TRBJ2-7): GAGVSQTPSNKVTEKGKYVELRCDPISGHTALYWYRQSLGQGPEFLIYFQGTGAADDSGLPNDRFFAVRPEGSVSTLKIQRTERGDSAVYLCASSPQGLSYEQYFGPGTRLTVT.

The chain carries TRBV11-2 and TRBJ1-1, with D perhaps matching TRBD1 (5 bases). CDR3 length: 13 amino acids. Between the trimmed V and J ends, which lost 1 base and 8 bases, there was a span of 11 bases. Germline loops: CDR1 SGHAT, CDR2 FQNNGV. CDR3 DNA: TGTGCCAGCAGCTTAGCTACGGGACCCGAAGCTTTCTTT. It is translated as CASSLATGPEAFF.

This clone is termed medium-sized. Within the sample, other DNA sequences also encode this same CDR3. The rearrangement links TRBV18 to TRBJ2-7, with D unresolved. V gave up 3 bases and J gave up 4 bases, with 7 bases separating them. CDR1 KGHSH and CDR2 LQKENI come from the germline V gene. This CDR3 is built from 12 residues. The CDR3 DNA reads as TGTGCCAGCTCACCTGAACAGTACGAGCAGTACTTC. It translates to CASSPEQYEQYF.

The chain joins TRBV18 to TRBJ1-1, with D possibly TRBD1 on 5 matching bases. Per germline, CDR1 KGHSH and CDR2 LQKENI. CDR3 length equals 14 residues. V shed 3 bases and J shed 1 base, with 9 bases lying between them. The CDR3 is CASSPGDGNTEAFF. Written as DNA, the CDR3 is TGTGCCAGCTCACCCGGGGACGGGAACACTGAAGCTTTCTTT.

This chain links TRBV5-4 with TRBJ1-2; D is unclear. Germline CDR1 reads SGHNT; CDR2 reads YYREEE (reference sequence). Trimming shortened V by 0 bases and J by 8 bases, and 5 bases separated the two germline ends. The CDR3 spans 11 residues. The CDR3 protein is CASSLGGGYTF. The CDR3 region has the DNA TGTGCCAGCAGCTTGGGGGGAGGCTACACCTTC.

V usage is TRBV18 and J usage is TRBJ2-3, with D perhaps matching TRBD1 (6 bases). Trimming cost V 6 bases and J 1 base, with 17 bases left between them. Germline V CDR1 and CDR2: KGHSH, LQKENI. CDR3 length: 16 amino acids. CDR3 DNA: TGTGCCAGCTCCTCTCGAGGGGGTCATCGCACAGATACGCAGTATTTT. Protein product: CASSSRGGHRTDTQYF.

The chain combines TRBV11-2 with TRBJ1-1; D gene unclear. Trimming removed 4 bases at V and 4 bases at J, with 16 bases between. The CDR3 spans 15 residues. Germline CDR1 is SGHAT and CDR2 is FQNNGV. This CDR3 reads CASSSLREKATEAFF. CDR3 DNA: TGTGCCAGCAGCTCATTGAGGGAGAAGGCCACTGAAGCTTTCTTT.

CDR3 sequence (DNA): TGCGCCAGCAGCCCGGGGGGGGCAGGGGTCAATCAGCCCCAGCATTTT. Protein: CASSPGGAGVNQPQHF. V usage is TRBV4-1 and J usage is TRBJ1-5; a weak D match, TRBD1 (6 bases). Germline V gives CDR1 MGHRA, CDR2 YSYEKL. There are 16 residues in the CDR3. V lost 4 bases to trimming and J lost 3 bases, with 16 bases between them.

This sequence joins TRBV19 and TRBJ1-5; 7 bases align to TRBD1. The length of the CDR3 is 18 residues. Germline V gene lookup returns CDR1 LNHDA and CDR2 SQIVND (reference sequence). The ends lost 0 bases at V and 0 bases at J; junction bases unmatched: 8. DNA for the CDR3: TGTGCCAGTAGTATAGATATGACAGGGATATATAGCAATCAGCCCCAGCATTTT. Its translation is CASSIDMTGIYSNQPQHF.

This clone was seen a single time. The chain links TRBV4-1 to TRBJ2-7; D uncertain. This CDR3 has 15 amino acids. Trimming cost V 5 bases and J 2 bases, with 16 bases left between them. Germline V gene data show CDR1 as MGHRA and CDR2 as YSYEKL. The CDR3 sequence: CASSWGSDGTYEQYF. As DNA, the CDR3 is TGCGCCAGCAGCTGGGGATCGGACGGAACCTACGAGCAGTACTTC.

This clone was seen a single time. The chain has TRBV5-4 and TRBJ2-1; D tentatively reads TRBD1 or TRBD2 (5 bases each). The CDR3 runs to 15 residues. From germline, CDR1 is SGHNT and CDR2 YYREEE (reference sequence). Trimming removed 0 bases from V and 3 bases from J, with 10 bases in between. The CDR3 nucleotides are TGTGCCAGCAGCTTGGGGGGGACGATCTACAATGAGCAGTTCTTC. It translates to CASSLGGTIYNEQFF.

Here the CDR3 reads CASSLSPGPSNQPQHF. Written as DNA, the CDR3 is TGTGCCAGCAGTTTATCCCCGGGCCCAAGCAATCAGCCCCAGCATTTT. The V call is TRBV27, the J call TRBJ1-5; D not certain. Trimming removed 0 bases at V and 1 base at J, with 10 bases between. The germline V gene encodes CDR1 MNHEY and CDR2 SMNVEV (reference sequence). CDR3 length: 16 amino acids.

The chain is built from TRBV27 and TRBJ2-2; D call uncertain. Germline loops: CDR1 MNHEY, CDR2 SMNVEV (reference sequence). The V end lost 5 bases, the J end lost 0 bases, and 10 bases lay between the germline ends. The CDR3 is made up of 15 amino acids. The CDR3: CASSPGSANTGELFF. Written as DNA, the CDR3 is TGTGCCAGCAGTCCCGGGTCCGCGAACACCGGGGAGCTGTTTTTT.

V usage is TRBV19 and J usage is TRBJ2-7; 7 nucleotides align to TRBD2. Germline values: CDR1 LNHDA, CDR2 SQIVND (reference sequence). V was clipped by 5 bases and J by 2 bases; unmatched bases: 9. The CDR3 is 15 residues long. CDR3 DNA: TGTGCCAGTAGTCCCTCTAGCGGCCCTACCTACGAGCAGTACTTC. Translated: CASSPSSGPTYEQYF.